This is a list of T cell receptor beta chains from one sample in a study of PD-L1 blockade in urothelial cancer. The table came from immunoSEQ multiplex PCR; TCRdb's copy has only in-frame clones and leaves some out. The data contain 100,000 to 150,000 clones, roughly 88% of them singletons. This material consisted of PBMCs, taken around atezolizumab (anti-PD-L1) treatment. The receptors stem from a man in his fifties or sixties with urothelial cancer. CDR3s include the opening cysteine and the closing phenylalanine or tryptophan. D genes are given only for firm matches. Not every row has a clone size; where given, it reads once, few, many or a size class.

>once|-|TRBJ1-5|TRBV5-1
TGCGCCAGCAGCCCGGCGGGCGGTCAGCCCCAGCATTTT
CASSPAGGQPQHF
>-|TRBD2|TRBJ2-1|TRBV11-2
TGTGCCAGCAGCTTAGACGGGCTAGCGGGCTTCTACAATGAGCAGTTCTTC
CASSLDGLAGFYNEQFF
>-|-|TRBJ2-1|TRBV5-6
TGTGCCAGCAGCTTGGTTTACAGCTACAATGAGCAGTTCTTC
CASSLVYSYNEQFF
>-|-|TRBJ1-2|TRBV20-1
TGCAGTGCTACCATTGATGGCTACACCTTC
CSATIDGYTF
>-|TRBD2|TRBJ2-7|TRBV2
TGTGCCAGCAGGAGACTAGCGGGAGGGCACGAGCAGTACTTC
CASRRLAGGHEQYF
>few|-|TRBJ2-7|TRBV2
TGTGCCAGCAGAGACCGGGACTCCTCCTACGAGCAGTACTTC
CASRDRDSSYEQYF
>-|-|TRBJ2-5|TRBV2
TGTGCCAGCAAATCACCCAGGATCGGTAAAGAGACCCAGTACTTC
CASKSPRIGKETQYF
>-|-|TRBJ2-1|TRBV29-1
TGCAGCGTTGTTTGGGACTCAGGAGGTGAGCAGTTCTTC
CSVVWDSGGEQFF
>-|-|TRBJ2-7|TRBV7-2
TGTGCCAGCAGCACACAACACAACGAGCAGTACTTC
CASSTQHNEQYF
>-|-|TRBJ2-3|TRBV11-1
TGTGCCAGCAGCACACAGGGCACAGATACGCAGTATTTT
CASSTQGTDTQYF
>-|-|TRBJ2-7|TRBV5-8
TGTGCCAGCAGCGCAGGGGTAGACTACGAGCAGTACTTC
CASSAGVDYEQYF
>medium-sized|-|TRBJ2-7|TRBV5-6
TGTGCCAGCAGCCCTACAGGAAGCTACGAGCAGTACTTC
CASSPTGSYEQYF
>-|-|TRBJ2-7|TRBV7-8
TGTGCCAGCACCCCCAGAAAGGGGTCGACCGAGCAGTACTTC
CASTPRKGSTEQYF
>-|TRBD1|TRBJ2-7|TRBV9
TGTGCCAGCAGCGCCGGGACAGGGGGTAGCGGGAGCTACGAGCAGTACTTC
CASSAGTGGSGSYEQYF
>-|TRBD2|TRBJ2-2|TRBV7-7
TGTGCTAGCAGCTACGGACTAGCGGGAGAGGGCACCGGGGAGCTGTTTTTT
CASSYGLAGEGTGELFF
>once|TRBD2|TRBJ2-3|TRBV5-4
TGTGCCAGCAGCTACGTAGCGGGAGAGGGGACAGATACGCAGTATTTT
CASSYVAGEGTDTQYF
>few|TRBD2|TRBJ2-2|TRBV10-3
TGTGCCACCCGGGTGGCTAGCGGGTCCGCGAACACCGGGGAGCTGTTTTTT
CATRVASGSANTGELFF
>-|-|TRBJ2-1|TRBV18
TGTGCCAGCTCACGATCGGACATATCTTCCTACAATGAGCAGTTCTTC
CASSRSDISSYNEQFF
>-|-|TRBJ1-2|TRBV7-9
TGTGCCAGCAGCGGGCAGCTGCATGGCTACACCTTC
CASSGQLHGYTF
>-|TRBD2|TRBJ2-7|TRBV27
TGTGCCAGCAGTTCGAGCGGGGACTCCTACGAGCAGTACTTC
CASSSSGDSYEQYF
>-|-|TRBJ1-6|TRBV6-6
TGTGCCAGCAGAGACAGGAGCTCCTATAATTCACCCCTCCACTTT
CASRDRSSYNSPLHF
>-|TRBD1|TRBJ1-1|TRBV28
TGTGCCAGCAGTCCAGGGGGATTGCGGACTGAAGCTTTCTTT
CASSPGGLRTEAFF
>once|-|TRBJ1-1|TRBV19
TGTGCCAGTGATCGGCGGCAGTTCGGCACTGAAGCTTTCTTT
CASDRRQFGTEAFF
>-|-|TRBJ1-6|TRBV19
TGTGCCAGTAGACCCAGGGATAATAATTCACCCCTCCACTTT
CASRPRDNNSPLHF
>-|TRBD2|TRBJ2-7|TRBV5-5
TGTGCCAGCAGCCTAGCGGTACACGAGCAGTACTTC
CASSLAVHEQYF
>medium-sized|TRBD2|TRBJ2-7|TRBV27
TGTGCCAGCTCGACTAGCGGGAGGTTCAACGAGCAGTACTTC
CASSTSGRFNEQYF
>-|-|TRBJ2-3|TRBV5-6
TGTGCCAGCAGCTTAATGATTACTAGCACAGATACGCAGTATTTT
CASSLMITSTDTQYF
>-|TRBD2|TRBJ2-5|TRBV19
TGTGCCAGTAGTTGGACTAGCGGGAGTACAGAGACCCAGTACTTC
CASSWTSGSTETQYF
>-|-|TRBJ2-5|TRBV28
TGTGCCAGCACTAGAGCGGGCACGATCCAAGAGACCCAGTACTTC
CASTRAGTIQETQYF
>-|-|TRBJ2-2|TRBV28
TGTGCCAGCAGTTTTGGAGCGCTGGGGGAGCTGTTTTTT
CASSFGALGELFF
>-|-|TRBJ1-2|TRBV19
TGTGCCAGCCGGACAGATCCTAACTATGGCTACACCTTC
CASRTDPNYGYTF
>few|TRBD1|TRBJ1-6|TRBV18
TGTGCCAGCTCACCCGGGACAGGGGGCCGGAATTCACCCCTCCACTTT
CASSPGTGGRNSPLHF
>-|-|TRBJ2-4|TRBV9
TGTGCCAGCAGCGTAGGGTCGGGACTGGATATAAACATTCAGTACTTC
CASSVGSGLDINIQYF
>-|TRBD2|TRBJ2-1|TRBV5-8
TGTGCCAGCAGCTTGGGACTAGCGGAATACAATGAGCAGTTCTTC
CASSLGLAEYNEQFF
>-|TRBD1|TRBJ1-2|TRBV30
TGTGCCTGGAACAACGACAGGGGAGCCAACTATGGCTACACCTTC
CAWNNDRGANYGYTF
>-|-|TRBJ2-3|TRBV25-1
TGTGCCAGCAGTGAATCTTCAGATACGCAGTATTTT
CASSESSDTQYF
>-|-|TRBJ2-3|TRBV5-4
TGTGCCAGCAGCTCGGGGTTTAGTCGGGGATTCACAGATACGCAGTATTTT
CASSSGFSRGFTDTQYF
>-|-|TRBJ2-5|TRBV7-9
TGTGCCAGCAGCTCAGGGGTCGAGACCCAGTACTTC
CASSSGVETQYF
>-|-|TRBJ2-2|TRBV7-3
TGTGCCAGCAGCTTATATGGGGGGGGCGGCGGGGAGCTGTTTTTT
CASSLYGGGGGELFF
>-|TRBD1|TRBJ2-7|TRBV9
TGTGCCAGCAGAGGAGGACAGGGGGACGTAGTCTACGAGCAGTACTTC
CASRGGQGDVVYEQYF
>-|TRBD2|TRBJ2-2|TRBV4-2
TGTGCCAGCAGCCTCCTAAGCGGGAGCGTCGCCGGGGAGCTGTTTTTT
CASSLLSGSVAGELFF
>-|TRBD2|TRBJ2-3|TRBV5-1
TGCGCCAGCAGCACTAGCGGGAGACCAGATACGCAGTATTTT
CASSTSGRPDTQYF
>-|TRBD2|TRBJ2-1|TRBV5-1
TGCGCCAGCAGCCCGCGGACTAGCGCTATTGAGCAGTTCTTC
CASSPRTSAIEQFF
>-|-|TRBJ2-1|TRBV6-5
TGTGCCAGCAGCTACGACTTCTACAATGAGCAGTTCTTC
CASSYDFYNEQFF
>-|-|TRBJ1-2|TRBV28
TGTGCCAGCAGTTTCCTGAGTACTTATGGCTACACCTTC
CASSFLSTYGYTF
>-|TRBD2|TRBJ2-7|TRBV6-5
TGTGCCAGCAGTTACGCTAGCGGAACCTACGAGCAGTACTTC
CASSYASGTYEQYF
>-|TRBD1|TRBJ2-7|TRBV5-6
TGTGCCAGCAGCCCCGGACGGCGGACAGGGCCTTACGAGCAGTACTTC
CASSPGRRTGPYEQYF
>-|TRBD2|TRBJ2-4|TRBV28
TGTGCCAGCAGGGCGACTAGCGGGAGGGCCAAAAACATTCAGTACTTC
CASRATSGRAKNIQYF
>-|TRBD2|TRBJ2-1|TRBV18
TGTGCCAGCTCCCTAGCGGGTGAGCAGTTCTTC
CASSLAGEQFF
>-|TRBD1|TRBJ2-5|TRBV29-1
TGCAGCGGAACGAGACAGGGGGCGAGGAAGACCCAGTACTTC
CSGTRQGARKTQYF
>-|-|TRBJ2-2|TRBV9
TGTGCCAGCAGCGTAACCCCTGGCGGAGTCACCGGGGAGCTGTTTTTT
CASSVTPGGVTGELFF
>-|-|TRBJ1-6|TRBV30
TGTGCCTGGAGGAACACAAATTATAATTCACCCCTCCACTTT
CAWRNTNYNSPLHF
>-|-|TRBJ2-2|TRBV14
TGTGCCAGCGGGGCTAGGGCCACCGGGGAGCTGTTTTTT
CASGARATGELFF
>-|TRBD1|TRBJ2-1|TRBV7-8
TGTGCCAGCAGCCCCGCCCCGACAGGGGATTTCGATGAGCAGTTCTTC
CASSPAPTGDFDEQFF
>-|-|TRBJ1-2|TRBV11-2
TGTGCCAGCAGTTCAGAGGGCTATGGCTACACCTTC
CASSSEGYGYTF